Presented here are 17 T cell receptor beta chains from one specimen sequenced in a study of blood T cell repertoires in COVID-19. Using immunoSEQ multiplex PCR, the repertoire was profiled, and TCRdb retains in-frame clones only, with some absent. The sample carries some 200,000 clones, over 80% recorded once. Sequenced sample: peripheral blood. These TCRs come from a woman aged 25 to 45 with COVID-19, enrolled during active disease.

The chain employs TRBV29-1 and TRBJ2-7, with 7 bases aligning to TRBD1. The germline V gene encodes CDR1 SQVTM and CDR2 ANQGSEA. The J segment lost 6 bases and the V segment lost 6 bases, leaving 11 bases of the junction unmatched. The CDR3 covers 13 residues. DNA of the CDR3: TGCAGCGTGGACAAGGGGGCGGTTGGCGAGCAGTACTTC. This gives the protein CSVDKGAVGEQYF.

The gene calls are TRBV5-1 and TRBJ1-1; D may be TRBD1 (6 bases). Germline V lookup: CDR1 SGHRS, CDR2 YFSETQ. Between the trimmed V and J ends, which lost 2 bases and 4 bases, there was a span of 9 bases. The CDR3 runs to 13 residues. CDR3 protein: CASSFRGTTEAFF. DNA of the CDR3: TGCGCCAGCAGCTTTAGGGGGACCACTGAAGCTTTCTTT.

The chain couples TRBV9 to TRBJ2-5; tentative D call: TRBD2 (5 bases). The CDR3 totals 16 residues. Trimming stripped 0 bases from V and 4 bases from J, with 16 bases between. Germline loops: CDR1 SGDLS, CDR2 YYNGEE. Here the CDR3 DNA reads TGTGCCAGCAGCGTAGGGATGGCTCATCGGGGAGAGACCCAGTACTTC. Protein sequence: CASSVGMAHRGETQYF. The variable domain in full, with the rest retrieved from reference TRBV9 and TRBJ2-5, is DSGVTQTPKHLITATGQRVTLRCSPRSGDLSVYWYQQSLDQGLQFLIQYYNGEERAKGNILERFSAQQFPDLHSELNLSSLELGDSALYFCASSVGMAHRGETQYFGPGTRLLVL.

The chain combines TRBV28 with TRBJ2-1, with 9 bases fitting TRBD2. CDR1 is MDHEN and CDR2 is SYDVKM in the germline V gene. The CDR3 has 16 amino acids. The V segment lost 6 bases and the J segment 0 bases; nucleotides outside the gene matches: 6. The CDR3: CASRAGGGASYNEQFF. The CDR3 DNA is TGTGCCAGCAGGGCTGGCGGGGGGGCCTCCTACAATGAGCAGTTCTTC. The whole variable domain, filled in from reference TRBV28 and TRBJ2-1, reads DVKVTQSSRYLVKRTGEKVFLECVQDMDHENMFWYRQDPGLGLRLIYFSYDVKMKEKGDIPEGYSVSREKKERFSLILESASTNQTSMYLCASRAGGGASYNEQFFGPGTRLTVL.

This sequence joins TRBV5-7 and TRBJ2-3, with TRBD1 identical over 9 bases. TRBV5-7 is treated as an ORF (open reading frame) with a function not yet certain. This CDR3 has 14 residues. With V trimmed by 5 bases and J by 1 base, 2 bases remained unmatched. The CDR3 spells CASRGQGCTDTQYF. The DNA of the CDR3 is TGTGCCAGCAGGGGACAGGGATGCACAGATACGCAGTATTTT.

The chain uses TRBV20-1 and TRBJ2-3, with D possibly matching TRBD2 (5 bases). CDR1 is DFQATT, CDR2 SNEGSKA, per germline (reference sequence). With 0 bases removed from V and 8 bases from J, the gap between germline ends came to 6 bases. The CDR3 totals 11 residues. The CDR3 is CSARDAGTQYF. In DNA, the CDR3 is TGCAGTGCTAGAGACGCGGGTACGCAGTATTTT.

The gene calls are TRBV3-1 (or the pseudogene TRBV3-2) and TRBJ2-1, with 8 bases that match TRBD2. J was trimmed by 8 bases and V by 0 bases; bases with no gene match: 9. CDR1 and CDR2 from the germline V gene are LGHDT and YNNKEL (reference sequence). This CDR3 is built from 16 residues. The CDR3 region is CASSQDEAGARDEQFF. Written as DNA, the CDR3 is TGTGCCAGCAGCCAAGATGAAGCGGGAGCACGGGATGAGCAGTTCTTC.

The chain is built from TRBV11-2 and TRBJ2-2, with 11 bases fitting TRBD2. Germline CDR1 is SGHAT and CDR2 is FQNNGV. The CDR3 is 16 amino acids. The V segment lost 2 bases and the J segment 1 base; nucleotides outside the gene matches: 0. CDR3 protein: CASSLLAGGNTGELFF. CDR3 bases: TGTGCCAGCAGCTTACTAGCGGGGGGGAACACCGGGGAGCTGTTTTTT.

The chain recombines TRBV6-2 or TRBV6-3 with TRBJ1-3; no firm D call. The V end lost 0 bases, the J end lost 0 bases, and 12 bases lay between the germline ends. Germline V CDR1 and CDR2: MNHEY, SVGEGT. The CDR3 covers 17 residues. CDR3 amino acids: CASSYSPFRSSGNTIYF. DNA of the CDR3: TGTGCCAGCAGTTACTCGCCCTTCAGAAGCTCTGGAAACACCATATATTTT.

The chain employs TRBV7-2 and TRBJ2-7; the match to TRBD1 covers 9 bases. From germline, CDR1 is SGHTA and CDR2 FQGNSA. Unmatched junction bases numbered 7, after V lost 5 bases and J lost 5 bases. The CDR3 runs to 14 residues. The DNA for the CDR3 is TGTGCCAGCAGCACCCGGACAGGGGACCACGAGCAGTACTTC. Its translation: CASSTRTGDHEQYF.

The chain links TRBV7-9 to TRBJ1-2; D unclear. V shed 2 bases and J shed 8 bases, with 9 bases lying between them. This CDR3 region has 12 residues. The germline V gene has CDR1 SEHNR and CDR2 FQNEAQ (reference sequence). The CDR3 spells CASSLLAFGYTF. In DNA, the CDR3 is TGTGCCAGCAGCTTATTAGCGTTCGGCTACACCTTC.

This clone was picked up a small number of times. The sample contains more than one DNA sequence encoding this CDR3. The chain uses TRBV2 and TRBJ1-1; D unresolved. V dropped 1 base and J dropped 5 bases, with 8 bases sitting between them. The CDR3 runs to 13 residues. Germline V CDR1 and CDR2: SNHLY, FYNNEI. The CDR3 nucleotides read TGTGCCAGCAGTGAAGGTCCAGGAACTGAAGCTTTCTTT. This codes for CASSEGPGTEAFF.

The V call is TRBV12-3 or TRBV12-4, the J call TRBJ1-2, with 7 bases that match TRBD1. V lost 6 bases, J lost 6 bases, and 7 bases stayed unmatched. The CDR3 consists of 13 residues. CDR3 in amino acids: CASSSDRNHGYTF. The CDR3 DNA reads TGTGCCAGCAGCTCGGACAGGAACCATGGCTACACCTTC.

This clone has just a few counts. The chain joins TRBV28 to TRBJ2-2, with a possible D match to TRBD1 (5 bases). The V gene lost 8 bases and the J gene lost 0 bases, with 19 bases spanning the gap. The CDR3 length is 17 residues. Looked up from germline, CDR1 is MDHEN and CDR2 is SYDVKM. CDR3 sequence: CASHKRIRVSNTGELFF. The CDR3 region has the DNA TGTGCCAGCCACAAACGAATCAGGGTATCGAACACCGGGGAGCTGTTTTTT.

This chain links TRBV6-2 or TRBV6-3 with TRBJ2-3; TRBD1 is a possible D gene (5 bases). CDR3 length: 16 residues. Trimming shortened V by 2 bases and J by 0 bases, and 12 bases separated the two germline ends. CDR1 is MNHEY and CDR2 is SVGEGT in the germline V gene. In DNA, the CDR3 is TGTGCCAGCAGTTACCATCCAGGGTACAGCACAGATACGCAGTATTTT. The encoded protein is CASSYHPGYSTDTQYF.

The J gene is TRBJ1-2, the V gene TRBV5-1; D is uncertain. From germline, CDR1 is SGHRS and CDR2 YFSETQ. The CDR3 sequence is 13 residues long. Trimming shortened V by 0 bases and J by 1 base, and 4 bases separated the two germline ends. CDR3 nucleotides: TGCGCCAGCAGCTTGGAGCGTAACTATGGCTACACCTTC. Translating it yields CASSLERNYGYTF.

V and J are TRBV7-2 and TRBJ2-5, with TRBD1 matching over 8 bases. The CDR3 spans 15 residues. Trimming took 1 base from V and 4 from J; bases not matched to a gene: 5. CDR1 is SGHTA, CDR2 FQGNSA, per germline. CDR3 in DNA: TGTGCCAGCAGCTTAGTATGGCAGGGGGCAGAGACCCAGTACTTC. This sequence encodes CASSLVWQGAETQYF.